This T cell receptor (beta chain) came from a study of blood T cell repertoires in COVID-19 (dated by TCRdb to 2020 to 2022). About the full investigation: The collaborator samples originated in the United States, Italy and Spain and spanned the acute and convalescent phases of COVID-19. The material from the prospective study consisted of cDNA or gDNA derived from T cells, B-cell-depleted T cells, or PBMCs. Subjects who had been exposed to COVID-19, were actively infected with it, or had recovered from it provided the deeply sampled blood TCRbeta repertoires that made up the dataset. The repertoires were released in a freely available public database intended as a resource for research on the immune response to SARS-CoV-2. Samples were obtained from the ongoing ImmuneRACE study (first 160 participants) and from some 1,200 subjects provided by 6 global collaborators. Nearly every sample came with metadata listing a de-identified subject ID, COVID-19 status, age in years and sex. Where HLA class I and class II types were available, the types were taken from metadata supplied by the sample provider, not from assay-based typing. Study-wide conclusions, independent of this receptor: How much clinical and demographic metadata was included differed by source and by participant, and the metadata was provided uncurated.

At one collaborating source in Seattle, patients were enrolled during active infection and were followed longitudinally through the course of disease. Whole blood was collected in K2EDTA tubes by collaborating institutions according to the institutions' own protocols. For TCRbeta analysis, collaborator samples were shipped as frozen whole blood, as isolated PBMCs, or as DNA extracted from either sample type. The immunoSEQ Assay, a bias-controlled multiplex PCR, was used to amplify TCRbeta CDR3 regions from genomic DNA. On the authors' methods: The number of nucleated cells in each sample was estimated from the amplification of reference gene primers within the assay. To quantify the absolute abundance of each unique TCRbeta CDR3 rearrangement, sequence reads were collapsed and filtered. For each sample, productive Simpson clonality was calculated as the square root of Simpson's diversity index across productive rearrangements. In its TCRdb copy, this immuneACCESS table keeps in-frame sequences only and misses some clones. Where compared with another copy, unresolved V genes explain less than half of these, and the others have no known cause. V and J calls and clone size are copied from that table; D and trimming were computed from the DNA. The table for this sample lists roughly 68,000 clones; about nine tenths of them were counted only once. Jointly, the top ten make up around 0.52% of the sample.

Note on this clone: Its target antigen remains unknown. The record has no base qualities; no much larger clone is one base away.

The CDR3 contains 15 residues, cysteine and phenylalanine counted. Here the CDR3 DNA is all that survives: 45 bases in frame from base 1. Cut back by 3 bases and 6 bases, the V and J ends lie 18 bases apart. Based on the germline V gene, the CDR1 and CDR2 sequences are MNHNS and SASEGT. The receptor comes from a man between 45 and 60 years old with COVID-19, enrolled during active disease. The sequencing sample was made of peripheral blood. The chain couples TRBV6-1 to TRBJ2-7; D gene: possibly TRBD2, on 6 matching bases. The CDR3 protein: CASSDSLAPLGEQYF. The nucleotide sequence is given as TGTGCCAGCAGTGATTCACTAGCCCCTCTAGGCGAGCAGTACTTC.